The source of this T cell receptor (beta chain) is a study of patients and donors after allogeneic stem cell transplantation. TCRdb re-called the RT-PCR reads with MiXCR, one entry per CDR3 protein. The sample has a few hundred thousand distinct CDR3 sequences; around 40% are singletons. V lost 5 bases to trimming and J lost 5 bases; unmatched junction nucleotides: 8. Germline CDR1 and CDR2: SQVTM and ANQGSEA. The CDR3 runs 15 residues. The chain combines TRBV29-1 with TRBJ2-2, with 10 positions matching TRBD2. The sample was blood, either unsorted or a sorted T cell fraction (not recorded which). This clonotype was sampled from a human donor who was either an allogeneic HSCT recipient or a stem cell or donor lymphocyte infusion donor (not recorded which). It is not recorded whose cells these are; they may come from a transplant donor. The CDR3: CSVNLAGDETGELFF. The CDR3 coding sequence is TGCAGCGTTAATCTAGCGGGGGATGAAACCGGGGAGCTGTTTTTT.